The 18 T cell receptor beta chains in this list originate from one sample, sequenced in a study of blood T cell repertoires in COVID-19. The assay was immunoSEQ multiplex PCR, and TCRdb's table has in-frame clones only and misses some. The sample consists of approximately 390,000 clones, around nine tenths of them appearing once. What was sequenced was PBMCs or T cells enriched from blood (not recorded which). These receptors were taken from a woman between 50 and 59 years old who had recovered from COVID-19.

The chain employs TRBV6-5 and TRBJ1-5; TRBD1 is a possible D gene (5 bases). The length of the CDR3 is 13 residues. Germline lookup yields CDR1 MNHEY and CDR2 SVGAGI. V lost 5 bases and J 4 bases, leaving 9 bases between the germline ends. The CDR3 nucleotides read TGTGCCAGCAGTCGACAGCAGAATCAGCCCCAGCATTTT. It yields the protein CASSRQQNQPQHF.

The chain recombines TRBV28 with TRBJ2-7; 10 bases fit TRBD1. Germline V gene lookup returns CDR1 MDHEN and CDR2 SYDVKM. CDR3 length equals 15 residues. Losses at the gene ends were 6 bases for V and 2 bases for J; bases not matched to a gene: 7. The CDR3 DNA sequence: TGTGCCAGCAGGACAGGGGGCGGTTCCCCCTACGAGCAGTACTTC. Translating gives CASRTGGGSPYEQYF.

V gene TRBV7-6 combines with J gene TRBJ1-6, with TRBD1 as a possible D gene (6 bases). The V end was cut by 5 bases, the J end by 5 bases, with 13 bases between. This CDR3 region has 15 residues. CDR1 is SGHVS and CDR2 is FNYEAQ in the germline V gene. The CDR3 sequence is CASSPTGTNNSPLHF. CDR3 bases: TGTGCCAGCAGCCCTACCGGGACAAATAATTCACCCCTCCACTTT.

This chain's CDR3 is CASSQGTVGDSGYTF. The CDR3, as DNA: TGTGCCAGCAGCCAAGGGACAGTTGGTGATTCTGGCTACACCTTC. V is TRBV7-6 and J is TRBJ1-2; 7 nucleotides match TRBD1. The V gene's germline CDR1 is SGHVS and CDR2 FNYEAQ. V was pared by 5 bases and J by 7 bases, with 13 bases of the junction left unmatched. The CDR3 is 15 amino acids.

V and J are TRBV27 and TRBJ2-7, with 12 bases lining up with TRBD1. With 0 bases clipped from V and 5 bases from J, the junction kept 2 bases outside the gene matches. The CDR3 is 15 residues long. Per germline, CDR1 MNHEY and CDR2 SMNVEV (reference sequence). Here the CDR3 DNA reads TGTGCCAGCAGTTTATCGGGGACAGGGGGCAACGAGCAGTACTTC. It is translated as CASSLSGTGGNEQYF.

This rearrangement joins TRBV6-5 to TRBJ1-1; TRBD1 agrees at 8 bases. With V trimmed by 6 bases and J by 0 bases, 6 bases remained unmatched. This CDR3 spans 15 amino acids. Per the germline V gene, CDR1 is MNHEY and CDR2 is SVGAGI. CDR3 DNA sequence: TGTGCCAGCAGACCCGGACAGGGAATGAACACTGAAGCTTTCTTT. Protein sequence: CASRPGQGMNTEAFF.

This rearrangement joins TRBV3-1 (or the pseudogene TRBV3-2) to TRBJ2-1; 7 bases are shared with TRBD2. The germline V gene encodes CDR1 LGHDT and CDR2 YNNKEL (reference sequence). With 4 bases clipped from V and 8 bases from J, the junction kept 11 bases outside the gene matches. This CDR3 is built from 15 residues. CDR3 in amino acids: CASSLGTTARDEQFF. The CDR3 DNA sequence: TGTGCCAGCAGCCTCGGGACTACGGCAAGGGATGAGCAGTTCTTC.

The V call is TRBV5-6, the J call TRBJ1-6; TRBD1 agrees at 9 bases. Germline V gene data show CDR1 as SGHDT and CDR2 as YYEEEE. The CDR3 is made up of 14 amino acids. V gave up 4 bases and J gave up 8 bases; unmatched junction bases: 4. CDR3 nucleotide sequence: TGTGCCAGCAGCACGACAGGGGGGGATTCACCCCTCCACTTT. It is translated as CASSTTGGDSPLHF.

This clone came up once. V gene TRBV4-2 combines with J gene TRBJ1-2, with 10 bases that match TRBD1. Per germline, CDR1 LGHNA and CDR2 YNFKEQ. The V and J ends lost 6 bases and 3 bases, in that order; junction bases with no gene match: 4. The CDR3 has 14 residues. CDR3 nucleotide sequence: TGTGCCAGCAGAGGACAGGGGGTTTACTATGGCTACACCTTC. This sequence encodes CASRGQGVYYGYTF.

The rearrangement links TRBV27 to TRBJ1-1; 7 nucleotides match TRBD1. V lost 8 bases and J lost 2; bases outside the gene matches: 8. CDR1 is MNHEY and CDR2 is SMNVEV in the germline V gene (reference sequence). The CDR3 totals 14 residues. The CDR3 spells CASGQYRGNTEAFF. CDR3 sequence (DNA): TGTGCCAGCGGCCAATACAGGGGAAACACTGAAGCTTTCTTT.

The DNA of the CDR3 is TGTGCCACCAGCGCTAGCGGGGCCCAAGAGACCCAGTACTTC. This encodes CATSASGAQETQYF. This chain uses TRBV15 with TRBJ2-5; 9 bases are a match to TRBD2. The CDR3 is 14 residues long. Per the germline V gene, CDR1 is LNHNV and CDR2 is YYDKDF (reference sequence). V lost 5 bases, J lost 1 base, and 2 bases stayed unmatched.

Here the CDR3 DNA reads TGTGCCAGCAGTACACCAGCGACAGGGGTCGGAGGCTACACCTTC. Amino acids: CASSTPATGVGGYTF. The chain uses TRBV28 and TRBJ1-2; the match to TRBD1 covers 8 bases. J gave up 8 bases and V 5 bases, and 13 bases lay outside the gene matches. The CDR3 covers 15 residues. Per germline, CDR1 MDHEN and CDR2 SYDVKM.

Written as DNA, the CDR3 is TGTGCCAGCAGTCCGGGACTAGCTGGGTACGGGGAGCTGTTTTTT. Its protein is CASSPGLAGYGELFF. The chain uses TRBV28 and TRBJ2-2; 9 nucleotides match TRBD2. J lost 7 bases, V lost 5 bases, and 8 bases had no gene match. CDR1 and CDR2 from the germline V gene are MDHEN and SYDVKM. This CDR3 comprises 15 residues.

The rearrangement uses TRBV28 and TRBJ2-7; D possibly corresponds to TRBD2 (7 bases). Trimming cost V 6 bases and J 5 bases, with 20 bases left between them. CDR1 MDHEN and CDR2 SYDVKM come from the germline V gene. The CDR3 spans 15 residues. CDR3 nucleotide sequence: TGTGCCAGCAGCCTAGGGGGGGCAGGGTGGAACGAGCAGTACTTC. Translation gives CASSLGGAGWNEQYF.

The rearrangement joins TRBV7-8 to TRBJ2-4; TRBD1 matches at 7 bases. Germline loops: CDR1 SGHVS, CDR2 FQNEAQ. Trimming at V came to 5 bases and at J to 1 base, leaving 20 bases not matched to a gene. CDR3 length: 20 amino acids. The CDR3, as DNA: TGTGCCAGCAGCCCCGCGGAGACAGGGTCTTATGCGTTTGCCAAAAACATTCAGTACTTC. Encoded protein: CASSPAETGSYAFAKNIQYF.

The genes are TRBV30 and TRBJ1-1, with no clear D. CDR1 and CDR2 (germline): GTSNPN, SVGIG (reference sequence). The CDR3 runs 17 residues. Deletions cut 2 bases from V and 0 bases from J, with 19 bases between. CDR3 sequence (DNA): TGTGCCTGGAGTACGTGGGCCGCTACTTCAATGAACACTGAAGCTTTCTTT. Amino acids: CAWSTWAATSMNTEAFF.

Here the CDR3 reads CASSPRAGSGYTF. The DNA for the CDR3 is TGTGCCAGCAGTCCTCGGGCGGGGAGCGGCTACACCTTC. The rearrangement links TRBV27 to TRBJ1-2, with D hard to call. The CDR3 sequence is 13 residues long. Germline CDR1 reads MNHEY; CDR2 reads SMNVEV (reference sequence). Trimming stripped 5 bases from V and 8 bases from J, with 15 bases between.

The J gene is TRBJ1-2, the V gene TRBV2; D is unclear. Germline V gene lookup returns CDR1 SNHLY and CDR2 FYNNEI. V dropped 6 bases and J dropped 5 bases, with 22 bases sitting between them. CDR3 size: 16 residues. CDR3 coding DNA: TGTGCCAGCAGCGCCCGATTGGGTTCGGGATGGTATGGCTACACCTTC. Translation: CASSARLGSGWYGYTF.